This is a list of T cell receptor beta chains from one sample in a study of blood T cell repertoires in COVID-19. Data came from immunoSEQ multiplex PCR; TCRdb stores just in-frame clones and leaves some out. The sample records around 170,000 clones, 88% being singletons. The sequenced material came from peripheral blood. All receptors come from a woman aged 25 to 39 with acute or convalescent COVID-19. Each CDR3 is given with its conserved first and last residue. Fields, in order: CDR3 protein, CDR3 DNA, J gene, clone size, V gene, D gene. D genes are given only for firm matches. Clone sizes are given selectively: once, few, many, or a class where the clone is expanded.

CASSIWMAGEQYF	TGTGCCAGCTCCATCTGGATGGCGGGTGAGCAGTACTTC	TRBJ2-7	-	TRBV9	-
CASSSTLHTDTQYF	TGTGCCAGCAGCTCGACTCTGCACACAGATACGCAGTATTTT	TRBJ2-3	once	TRBV7-2	-
CATSRDQEAFF	TGTGCCACCAGCAGAGATCAAGAAGCTTTCTTT	TRBJ1-1	-	TRBV15	-
CASSFLTNYGYTF	TGTGCCAGCAGTTTCTTAACTAACTATGGCTACACCTTC	TRBJ1-2	-	TRBV12-3/TRBV12-4	-
CASSRDRTKAFF	TGTGCCAGCAGCCGGGACAGGACAAAAGCTTTCTTT	TRBJ1-1	few	TRBV11-2	TRBD1
CASSQGAGWGTQYF	TGTGCCAGCAGCCAAGGGGCGGGGTGGGGGACCCAGTACTTC	TRBJ2-5	-	TRBV3-1/TRBV3-2	-
CAIRDKQGFYGYTF	TGTGCCATCAGGGATAAACAGGGGTTCTATGGCTACACCTTC	TRBJ1-2	-	TRBV10-3	TRBD1
CARSRRGTGGFGELFF	TGCGCCCGCAGCCGACGCGGGACAGGGGGCTTCGGGGAGCTGTTTTTT	TRBJ2-2	-	TRBV4-1	TRBD1
CASSHRLAGALYQETQYF	TGTGCCAGCAGCCACAGACTAGCGGGAGCCTTGTACCAAGAGACCCAGTACTTC	TRBJ2-5	-	TRBV6-2/TRBV6-3	TRBD2
CASALSRSKETQYF	TGTGCCAGTGCCCTTAGCCGCTCTAAAGAGACCCAGTACTTC	TRBJ2-5	-	TRBV27	-
CASSPGTQGFPREQYF	TGCGCCAGCAGCCCTGGGACACAGGGGTTTCCTCGCGAGCAGTACTTC	TRBJ2-7	-	TRBV4-1	TRBD1
CASRNSGASSYNEQFF	TGTGCCAGCAGAAATAGCGGGGCCAGCTCCTACAATGAGCAGTTCTTC	TRBJ2-1	-	TRBV6-4	TRBD2
CASSLAKGSGNTIYF	TGTGCCAGCAGCCTAGCTAAGGGCTCTGGAAACACCATATATTTT	TRBJ1-3	-	TRBV6-5	-
CASTFGFGINEQFF	TGTGCCAGCACCTTCGGTTTCGGGATCAATGAGCAGTTCTTC	TRBJ2-1	-	TRBV19	-
CASSDYSGNTIYF	TGTGCCAGCAGCGACTACTCTGGAAACACCATATATTTT	TRBJ1-3	-	TRBV12-3/TRBV12-4	-
CAKNPGHLLRGANVLTF	TGTGCCAAGAACCCGGGACATCTCCTTCGGGGGGCCAACGTCCTGACTTTC	TRBJ2-6	-	TRBV19	-
CASGQRNSPLHF	TGTGCCAGCGGCCAACGTAATTCACCCCTCCACTTT	TRBJ1-6	-	TRBV6-5	-
CASNNRQGDGYTF	TGTGCCAGCAACAATCGACAGGGAGATGGCTACACCTTC	TRBJ1-2	-	TRBV5-6	TRBD1
CATSEGQYNEQFF	TGTGCCACCAGTGAGGGACAGTATAATGAGCAGTTCTTC	TRBJ2-1	-	TRBV24-1	TRBD1
CASSQDHGGSLYGYTF	TGTGCCAGCAGCCAAGATCACGGGGGGAGCCTCTATGGCTACACCTTC	TRBJ1-2	-	TRBV4-2	-
CASSAWAASTGELFF	TGTGCCAGTTCGGCTTGGGCCGCCAGCACCGGGGAGCTGTTTTTT	TRBJ2-2	-	TRBV6-5	-
CASSFGLVAAYNEQFF	TGCGCCAGCAGCTTTGGGTTGGTAGCGGCCTACAATGAGCAGTTCTTC	TRBJ2-1	-	TRBV5-1	-
CASSDSRTSTDTQYF	TGTGCCAGCAGTGATAGCAGAACTAGCACAGATACGCAGTATTTT	TRBJ2-3	-	TRBV27	-
CASGEDNSGNTIYF	TGTGCCAGCGGGGAGGACAACTCTGGAAACACCATATATTTT	TRBJ1-3	-	TRBV2	-
CASSRLAADTQYF	TGTGCCAGCAGCCGACTAGCTGCAGATACGCAGTATTTT	TRBJ2-3	-	TRBV6-5	TRBD2
CASSQARLVNTGELFF	TGTGCCAGCAGCCAAGCCAGACTAGTGAACACCGGGGAGCTGTTTTTT	TRBJ2-2	-	TRBV3-1/TRBV3-2	-
CSVSGINGYTF	TGCAGCGTTTCAGGGATTAATGGCTACACCTTC	TRBJ1-2	once	TRBV29-1	-
CASSLGPEAFF	TGTGCCAGCAGTTTAGGGCCTGAAGCTTTCTTT	TRBJ1-1	-	TRBV27	-
CASSFTRDQPQHF	TGTGCCAGCAGCTTTACCCGGGATCAGCCCCAGCATTTT	TRBJ1-5	few	TRBV7-2	-
CASKGAPKYQETQYF	TGTGCCAGCAAGGGGGCCCCAAAGTACCAAGAGACCCAGTACTTC	TRBJ2-5	-	TRBV6-5	TRBD1
CATSPGGRANYGYTF	TGCGCCACCAGCCCCGGTGGCCGGGCTAACTATGGCTACACCTTC	TRBJ1-2	-	TRBV5-1	-
CASRKQGQPQHF	TGTGCCAGCAGGAAACAGGGACAGCCCCAGCATTTT	TRBJ1-5	-	TRBV5-6	-
CASSYSTVNSYNEQFF	TGTGCCAGCAGTTACTCAACAGTTAACTCCTACAATGAGCAGTTCTTC	TRBJ2-1	-	TRBV6-5	-
CASHGTEAFF	TGTGCCTCCCACGGGACTGAAGCTTTCTTT	TRBJ1-1	once	TRBV21-1	-
CAVSGLANEQFF	TGTGCCGTCAGCGGACTAGCCAATGAGCAGTTCTTC	TRBJ2-1	-	TRBV7-9	TRBD2
CTSTRHMYEQYF	TGCACCAGCACCCGACATATGTACGAGCAGTACTTC	TRBJ2-7	-	TRBV1	-